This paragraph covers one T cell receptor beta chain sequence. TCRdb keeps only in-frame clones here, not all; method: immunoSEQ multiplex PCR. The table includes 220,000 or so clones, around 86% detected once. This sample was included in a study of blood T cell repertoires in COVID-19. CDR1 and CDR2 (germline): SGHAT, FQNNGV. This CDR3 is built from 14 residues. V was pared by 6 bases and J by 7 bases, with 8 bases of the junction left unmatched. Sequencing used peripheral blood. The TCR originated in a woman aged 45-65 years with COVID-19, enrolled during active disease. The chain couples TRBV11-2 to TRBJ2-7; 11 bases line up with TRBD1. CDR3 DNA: TGTGCCAGCAGTTTCGGACAGGGGGCTTGGGAGCAGTACGTC. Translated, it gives CASSFGQGAWEQYV.